This T cell receptor (beta chain) emerged from a study of T-cell memory formation after mild COVID-19. Overall study findings and caveats: Contracting clones from day 15 to 85 showed balanced CD4/CD8; later expanders favored CD4+. Nothing confirmed that second-wave clones peaking on day 37 were specific for SARS-CoV-2. The study detected some responding clones in pre-infection memory, suggesting cross-reactive memory joined. Most CD4+ clones that shrank were in CM and EM, while CD8+ ones turned up in EMRA.

This clonotype was seen just once. Its target is not known. TCRdb redid the calling of the 5' RACE reads with MiXCR, one entry per CDR3 protein. The sample has 500,000 to 550,000 distinct CDR3 sequences; just over 20% are singletons. Sequenced: PBMCs or a T cell subset sorted from them (not recorded which). This TCR came from an adult woman who had mild COVID-19 (a few samples of this study predate the infection). Cell type and time point are not known.

The CDR3 protein is CASSQVQGLVTEAFF. As DNA, the CDR3 is TGTGCCAGCAGCCAAGTTCAGGGCCTAGTTACTGAAGCTTTCTTT. The chain combines TRBV14 with TRBJ1-1, with a weak D call TRBD1 (5 bases). Germline CDR1 and CDR2: SGHDN and FVKESK. The V and J ends lost 1 base and 5 bases respectively, with 14 bases between them. This CDR3 has 15 amino acids.